This TCR beta chain comes out of a study of T-cell reconstitution after alpha-beta-depleted transplantation in children. Findings and caveats of the study: Certain patients had high TCRbeta diversity at day 60, and it came from recipient T cells and thymic progenitors that survived.

This clonotype was observed many times. The antigen remains undetermined. Library preparation (for TCRbeta) was performed with unique molecular identifiers. TCRdb reprocessed the PCR reads via MiXCR and lists one record per CDR3 protein. This table holds roughly 400,000 distinct CDR3 sequences, around two fifths found once. This material consisted of PBMCs, taken before TCRalphabeta/CD19-depleted stem cell transplant. The clonotype comes from a girl aged 2-10 years with aplastic anemia, due to receive a stem cell transplant.

CDR3 coding DNA: TGCGCCAGCAGCTTCCTCGTGGGCCAAGAGACCCAGTACTTC. It codes for CASSFLVGQETQYF. The chain is built from TRBV5-1 and TRBJ2-5; D gene ambiguous. Germline V lookup: CDR1 SGHRS, CDR2 YFSETQ. V was shortened by 2 bases and J by 1 base, with 9 bases between the two germline ends. This CDR3 has 14 residues.